This T cell receptor beta chain appears in the sequencing data of a study of naive and memory T cell subsets. An equimolar mix of two oligonucleotides served as the beta constant-region primer for TRBC1 and TRBC2. Ligated cDNA was amplified by four rounds of PCR with nested alpha and beta constant-region primers and SP2. TCRdb re-analysed the UMI-ligation and nested PCR reads in MiXCR, keeping a single row per CDR3 protein. The sample has approximately 29,000 distinct CDR3 sequences; approximately 17% are singletons. By share of the sample, this clonotype is medium-sized (0.01 to 0.1%). The sample consisted of effector memory CD4+ T cells from blood. Subset noted: effector memory, CD45RA- CD27-. The sequence was collected from a human donor in good health.

CDR3 sequence reads: CASSEYATEAFF. The CDR3 bases are TGTGCCAGCAGTGAATACGCCACTGAAGCTTTCTTT. The V and J genes are TRBV25-1 and TRBJ1-1; D uncertain. Germline lookup yields CDR1 MGHDK and CDR2 SYGVNS. The CDR3 totals 12 residues. With 0 bases removed from V and 4 bases from J, the gap between germline ends came to 3 bases.